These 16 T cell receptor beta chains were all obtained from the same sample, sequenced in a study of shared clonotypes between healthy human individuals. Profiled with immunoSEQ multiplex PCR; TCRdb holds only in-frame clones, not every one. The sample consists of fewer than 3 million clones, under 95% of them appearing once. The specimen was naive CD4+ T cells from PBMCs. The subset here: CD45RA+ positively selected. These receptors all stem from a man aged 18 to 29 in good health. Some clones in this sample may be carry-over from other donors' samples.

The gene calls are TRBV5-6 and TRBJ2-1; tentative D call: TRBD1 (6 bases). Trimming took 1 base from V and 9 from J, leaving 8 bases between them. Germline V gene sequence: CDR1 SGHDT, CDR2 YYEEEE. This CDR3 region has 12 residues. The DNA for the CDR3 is TGTGCCAGCAGCTTGCAGGGGCCTGAGCAGTTCTTC. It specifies CASSLQGPEQFF.

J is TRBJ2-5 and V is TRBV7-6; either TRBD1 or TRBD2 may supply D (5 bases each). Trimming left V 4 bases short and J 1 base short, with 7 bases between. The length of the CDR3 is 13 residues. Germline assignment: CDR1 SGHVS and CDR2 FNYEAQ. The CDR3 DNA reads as TGTGCCAGCAGCTGGGGGACCCAAGAGACCCAGTACTTC. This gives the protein CASSWGTQETQYF.

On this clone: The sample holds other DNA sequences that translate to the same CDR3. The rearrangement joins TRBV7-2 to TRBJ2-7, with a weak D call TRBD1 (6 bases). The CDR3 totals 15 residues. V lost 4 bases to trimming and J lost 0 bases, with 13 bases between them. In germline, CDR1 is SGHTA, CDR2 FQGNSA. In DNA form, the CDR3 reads TGTGCCAGCAGCTCTAGCAGGGGCTCCTCCTACGAGCAGTACTTC. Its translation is CASSSSRGSSYEQYF.

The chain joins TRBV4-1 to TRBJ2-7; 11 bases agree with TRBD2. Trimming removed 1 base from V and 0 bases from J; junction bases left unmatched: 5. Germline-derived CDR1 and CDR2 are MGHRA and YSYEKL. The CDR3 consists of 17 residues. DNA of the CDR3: TGCGCCAGCAGCCAAGGGTTAGCGGGAGGGAGCTCCTACGAGCAGTACTTC. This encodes CASSQGLAGGSSYEQYF.

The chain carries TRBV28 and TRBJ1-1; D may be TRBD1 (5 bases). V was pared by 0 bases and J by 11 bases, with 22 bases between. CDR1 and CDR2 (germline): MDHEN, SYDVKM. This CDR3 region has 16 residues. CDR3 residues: CASSLWAGSGMQSAFF. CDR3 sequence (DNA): TGTGCCAGCAGTTTATGGGCAGGGTCCGGGATGCAAAGTGCTTTCTTT. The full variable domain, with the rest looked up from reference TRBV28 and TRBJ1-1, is DVKVTQSSRYLVKRTGEKVFLECVQDMDHENMFWYRQDPGLGLRLIYFSYDVKMKEKGDIPEGYSVSREKKERFSLILESASTNQTSMYLCASSLWAGSGMQSAFFGQGTRLTVV.

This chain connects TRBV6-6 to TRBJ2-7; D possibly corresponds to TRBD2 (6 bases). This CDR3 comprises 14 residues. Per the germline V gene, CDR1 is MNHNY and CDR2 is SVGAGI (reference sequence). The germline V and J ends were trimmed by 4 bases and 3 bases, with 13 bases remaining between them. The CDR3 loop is CASSLGLALYEQYF. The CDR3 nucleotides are TGTGCCAGCAGTTTGGGGCTAGCGCTCTACGAGCAGTACTTC.

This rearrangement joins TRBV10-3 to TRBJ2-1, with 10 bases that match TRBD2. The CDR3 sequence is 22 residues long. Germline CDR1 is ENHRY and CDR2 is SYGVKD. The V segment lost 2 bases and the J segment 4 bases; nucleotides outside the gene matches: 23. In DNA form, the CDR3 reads TGTGCCATCAGTGAGCCTAGTCTTGGGGGGTCAGGACTAGCGGCCACATACAATGAGCAGTTCTTC. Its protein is CAISEPSLGGSGLAATYNEQFF.

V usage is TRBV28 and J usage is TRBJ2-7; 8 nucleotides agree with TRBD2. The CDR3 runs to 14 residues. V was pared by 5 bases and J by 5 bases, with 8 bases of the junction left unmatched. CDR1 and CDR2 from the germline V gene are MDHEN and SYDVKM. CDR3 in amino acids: CASSGRTGGDEQYF. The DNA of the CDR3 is TGTGCCAGCAGTGGCCGCACGGGGGGGGACGAGCAGTACTTC.

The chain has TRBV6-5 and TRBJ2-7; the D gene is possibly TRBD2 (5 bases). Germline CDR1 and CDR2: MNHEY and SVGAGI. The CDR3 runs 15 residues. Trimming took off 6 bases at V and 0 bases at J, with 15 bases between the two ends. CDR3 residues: CASSPSGLSSYEQYF. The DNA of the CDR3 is TGTGCCAGCAGCCCGAGCGGCCTTAGCTCCTACGAGCAGTACTTC.

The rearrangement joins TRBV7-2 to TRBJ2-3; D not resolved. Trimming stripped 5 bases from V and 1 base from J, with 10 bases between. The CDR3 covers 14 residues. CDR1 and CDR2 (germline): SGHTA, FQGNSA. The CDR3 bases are TGTGCCAGCAGCGCCTTAAGCGGCACAGATACGCAGTATTTT. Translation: CASSALSGTDTQYF.

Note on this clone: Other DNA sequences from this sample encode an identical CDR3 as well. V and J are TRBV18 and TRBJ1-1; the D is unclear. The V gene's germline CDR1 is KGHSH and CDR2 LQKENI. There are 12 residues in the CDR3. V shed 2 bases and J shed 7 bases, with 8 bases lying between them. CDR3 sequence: CASSPSRDEAFF. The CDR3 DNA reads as TGTGCCAGCTCACCATCCAGAGATGAAGCTTTCTTT.

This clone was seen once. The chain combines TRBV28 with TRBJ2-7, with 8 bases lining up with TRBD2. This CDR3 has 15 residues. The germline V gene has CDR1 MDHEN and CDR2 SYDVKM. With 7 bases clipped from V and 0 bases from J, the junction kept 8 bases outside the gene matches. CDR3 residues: CASKNLAGSSYEQYF. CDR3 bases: TGTGCCAGCAAGAATCTAGCGGGTAGCTCCTACGAGCAGTACTTC.

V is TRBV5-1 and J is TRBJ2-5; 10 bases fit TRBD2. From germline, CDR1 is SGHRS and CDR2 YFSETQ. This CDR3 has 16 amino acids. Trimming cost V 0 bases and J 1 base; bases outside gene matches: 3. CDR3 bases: TGCGCCAGCAGCTTGGAAGCTAGCGGGAGCCAAGAGACCCAGTACTTC. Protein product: CASSLEASGSQETQYF.

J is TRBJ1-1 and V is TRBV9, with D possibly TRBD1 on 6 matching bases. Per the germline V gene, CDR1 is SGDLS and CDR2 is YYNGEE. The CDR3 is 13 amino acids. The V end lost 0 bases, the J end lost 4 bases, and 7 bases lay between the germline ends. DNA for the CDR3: TGTGCCAGCAGCGTAGGGGGGGCCACTGAAGCTTTCTTT. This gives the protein CASSVGGATEAFF.

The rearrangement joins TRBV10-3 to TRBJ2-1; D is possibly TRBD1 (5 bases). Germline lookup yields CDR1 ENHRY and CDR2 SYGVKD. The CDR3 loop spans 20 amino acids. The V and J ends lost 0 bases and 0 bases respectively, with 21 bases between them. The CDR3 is CAISESGRWGSQGSYNEQFF. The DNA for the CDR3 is TGTGCCATCAGTGAGTCGGGTCGATGGGGCAGCCAGGGCTCCTACAATGAGCAGTTCTTC.

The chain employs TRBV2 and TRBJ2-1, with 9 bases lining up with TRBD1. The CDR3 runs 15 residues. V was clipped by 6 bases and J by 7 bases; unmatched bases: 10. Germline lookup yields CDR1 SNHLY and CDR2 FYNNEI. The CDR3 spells CASRKGQGGQNEQFF. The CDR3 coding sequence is TGTGCCAGCAGAAAGGGACAGGGTGGCCAAAATGAGCAGTTCTTC. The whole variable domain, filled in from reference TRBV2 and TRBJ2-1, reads EPEVTQTPSHQVTQMGQEVILRCVPISNHLYFYWYRQILGQKVEFLVSFYNNEISEKSEIFDDQFSVERPDGSNFTLKIRSTKLEDSAMYFCASRKGQGGQNEQFFGPGTRLTVL.